This entry concerns a single T cell receptor (beta chain). The antigen this receptor binds is unknown. No much larger clone is present one base from it, and per-base qualities are unavailable. Libraries were prepared through the immunoSEQ multiplex PCR assay. The multiplex PCR relied on a mix of 60 forward primers for TCR Vbeta segments and 13 reverse primers for TCR Jbeta segments. The CDR3 region of rearranged TCR beta genes was amplified from genomic DNA with a multiplex PCR assay. On the Illumina HiSeq System, the amplified TCR beta libraries were sequenced as 87-base-pair reads. As for the authors' bioinformatics: Across the roughly 640 repertoires, a later analysis counted some 81 million unique TCR beta chains, roughly 11 million of which were shared by at least two donors. Raw reads were error-corrected and collapsed into unique sequences with a nearest-neighbor algorithm that merged closely related sequences to remove PCR and sequencing errors. V, D and J gene segments were assigned by aligning CDR3 sequences to IMGT reference sequences. Each retained sequence needed at least a six-nucleotide match to both a V gene segment and a J gene segment. Rearrangements were classified as productive when the CDR3 lacked stop codons and remained in frame with V and J, and all other rearrangements were classified as non-productive. CDR3 was defined by IMGT convention, running from the second conserved V-encoded cysteine to the conserved J-encoded phenylalanine. The earlier analysis of 500 to 600 of the donors excluded sequences that lacked an unambiguous match to a single V gene segment. An earlier analysis of several hundred of the donors called V segments functional above 56.7% productive rearrangements and segregating when the between-donor standard deviation exceeded 5%. A statistical classification framework was developed to diagnose cytomegalovirus status using the catalog of TCR beta chain sequences. V and J gene assignment, in a later analysis, came from comparing TCR nucleotide sequences with IMGT/GENE-DB human TR gene sequences. The TCRdist pipeline was used in a later analysis to assign CDR3 sequences and most-parsimonious VDJ recombination scenarios. In a later analysis, each TCR beta chain was defined by its CDR3 amino acid sequence together with its V-gene family, and reads without a unique V-gene family were excluded. As a way to deal with suspected cross-contamination and a sequencing artifact, a later analysis dropped over 550 nucleotide sequences that were highly shared and had low generation probability. In a later analysis, a clonal expansion index was calculated for each public chain from normalized within-repertoire ranks of inferred template counts. A later analysis computed generation probabilities with a VDJ recombination model fitted to out-of-frame rearrangements, and checked the results against IGoR. In a later analysis, TCR-TCR, TCR-HLA and TCR-CMV co-occurrence was scored with hypergeometric tests, and a repertoire-size bias correction was applied to TCR pairs. A later analysis estimated false discovery rates by permuting HLA or CMV assignments 20 times. A later analysis grouped co-occurring TCRs with DBSCAN, adding TCRdist sequence similarity when clustering within HLA-allele-positive subsets. Co-occurrence clustering excluded repertoires with fewer than 30,000 or more than 120,000 public chains, plus five with anomalous nucleotide sharing. Held by TCRdb, this immuneACCESS table contains in-frame sequences only and omits some clones. Under half of the omission traces to an unresolved V gene where checked; the cause of the rest is unknown. That table is the source of V, J and clone size, and D and trimming were worked out from the DNA. The sample table contains around 130,000 clones; only one count was recorded for about three quarters of them. The ten largest clones add up to 1.5% to 2% of the sample.

The cohort comprised 550 to 700 healthy bone marrow donors. At the time of sampling, every cohort member was nominally healthy, though immune exposures that went unrecorded were likely present. The donor tested CMV seronegative and was one of the 352 seronegative cohort members. A peripheral blood sample was provided by each donor, and peripheral blood mononuclear cells were used for TCR beta sequencing. The Qiagen DNeasy Blood Extraction Kit was used to extract genomic DNA from the blood cell samples. Trimming costs V 3 bases and J 7 bases, and their ends lie 9 bases apart. Per the germline V gene (reference sequence), GTSNPN is the CDR1 and SVGIG is the CDR2. The CDR3, cysteine through phenylalanine, is 12 amino acids long. The sequence is cut down to CDR3 DNA, 36 bases in frame from base 1. This entry belongs to a study of cytomegalovirus exposure and HLA in healthy donors (dated by TCRdb to about 2017). Notes on the research overall: An earlier analysis of roughly 500 of the donors reported 250 to 300 Gb of sequence data and roughly 100 million unique TCR beta sequences from 150 million to 200 million T cells. About 310 gigabases of sequencing data and 70 million to 100 million unique TCR sequences were included in an early release covering around 650 HLA-typed donors. The genetic ancestry cluster associated with self-reported Caucasian donors included over 80% of the roughly 380 genotyped donors. The aim of the study was to test whether cataloging public T cell receptors could identify signatures of past pathogen exposure. Using immunosequencing, the study profiled T cell repertoires from fewer than 850 subjects and related those repertoires to cytomegalovirus serostatus. A separate validation cohort of roughly 130 different subjects was used in addition to the approximately 640-subject first cohort. High-throughput TCR immunosequencing, statistical association of individual TCRs with disease status, and machine learning were combined to predict cytomegalovirus infection status. A later analysis re-examined previously published TCR beta repertoires from more than 550 donors and added high-resolution HLA genotyping to investigate patterns of TCR occurrence. Rather than using new phenotypic data, the later analysis identified candidate immune exposures from TCR beta sequences and from how often those sequences occurred across donors. In an earlier analysis of 550 to 700 of the donors, high-throughput TCR beta sequencing was used to judge whether each TCR beta V gene segment behaved as functional or pseudogenic. Donor age, sex, ethnicity and CMV serostatus were compiled together with the repertoire data. Genome-wide SNP genotypes for about three fifths of the 666 donors were used in a later genetic analysis, which treated that subset as a discovery cohort. All discovery cohort repertoires had been generated using a single sequencing platform. Both class I and class II loci were covered by HLA typing, at four-digit resolution. Typing coverage varied by locus: about 620-630 donors for A, B, C, DRB1 and DQB1; approximately 520 for DQA1; about 570 for DPA1; around 490 for DPB1. Roughly 5 DR-DQ haplotypes were handled as single units for association and clustering because linkage in the cohort was strong. On average, roughly 200,000 unique TCR beta nucleotide sequences were sequenced per donor among a few hundred genotyped donors of the cohort, with approximately 18% of those sequences being non-productive.

What the research found in general, with its limitations: Several of the top co-occurrence clusters appeared to be linked to parvovirus B19, influenza, CMV and Epstein-Barr virus, according to a later analysis. Specific HLA alleles were associated with 15,000 to 20,000 TCR beta sequences at a false discovery rate of 0.05 in a later analysis. Sequencing depth was assumed to be roughly uniform across donors in the presence/absence analyses, though that assumption may not hold. Assigning TCR associations to individual alleles was difficult when HLA alleles, especially DR and DQ, strongly co-occurred. According to the authors, the approach could potentially be generalized to other disease states and immunological phenotypes. The classifier was reported to diagnose cytomegalovirus status with high specificity and sensitivity in both the original cohort and the validation cohort. A further reported finding was that TCR beta sequences accurately predicted the HLA-A and HLA-B alleles for most subjects in the first cohort. According to a later analysis, most CMV-associated TCR beta chains appeared to be HLA-restricted, and the HLA associations seemed to be driven largely by CMV exposure. In a later analysis, HLA-associated TCR beta chains showed more clonal expansion and lower generation probabilities than non-associated chains that were equally common. Most TCR sequences were observed very rarely across donors, whereas some public TCRs were present in many individuals. The only immune exposure information available for the cohort was CMV serostatus. Some IMGT-functional V segments, including TRBV6-2 and TRBV6-3, could not be told apart with the 87-base-pair reads, so those segments were excluded. In vitro tests confirmed that three of the cytomegalovirus-associated TCR beta chains recognize cytomegalovirus antigens. Because counts were too low, roughly 18 rarely observed V segments, including chromosome 9 orphons, were left out of the earlier analysis of a few hundred of the donors. The sequencing pipeline was judged likely to have produced a cluster of highly shared sequence variants as a technical artifact. The cohort was sequenced for TCR beta chains only, and without alpha or paired-chain data the features that could be detected were limited. According to a later genetic analysis, donors in an Asian-associated ancestry cluster had fewer N-insertions in productive TCRs than the approximately 610-donor mean. The study listed 150 to 200 TCR beta chains as associated with cytomegalovirus. In an earlier analysis of roughly 560 of the donors, most TCR beta V segments were observed in productive rearrangements about 90% or about 30% of the time, broadly matching IMGT annotations. An association between a missense DCLRE1C variant and V-gene and J-gene trimming of TCR beta chains was found in a later genetic analysis and replicated in an independent cohort. Because some donors lacked HLA typing at each locus, the association tests relied only on the typed subset. Linkage disequilibrium might explain the correlated functional status among segregating V segments, but an unknown experimental factor could not be excluded. In a later analysis, the rate of TCR association differed among HLA loci, with DRB1 alleles having the most associated TCRs and HLA-C alleles having the fewest.

The receptor was derived from a man aged 35 to 55 in good health and CMV-seronegative. Source material: PBMCs. The V gene is TRBV30 and the J gene is TRBJ1-4; matching of 5 bases hints at TRBD1 as the D gene. For the CDR3, the sequence is CAWSPRGEKLFF. The nucleotide sequence is given as TGTGCCTGGAGCCCTAGGGGTGAAAAACTGTTTTTT. Supplemented by the reference TRBV30 and TRBJ1-4 proteins around the CDR3, the complete variable domain is SQTIHQWPATLVQPVGSPLSLECTVEGTSNPNLYWYRQAAGRGLQLLFYSVGIGQISSEVPQNLSASRPQDRQFILSSKKLLLSDSGFYLCAWSPRGEKLFFGSGTQLSVL.